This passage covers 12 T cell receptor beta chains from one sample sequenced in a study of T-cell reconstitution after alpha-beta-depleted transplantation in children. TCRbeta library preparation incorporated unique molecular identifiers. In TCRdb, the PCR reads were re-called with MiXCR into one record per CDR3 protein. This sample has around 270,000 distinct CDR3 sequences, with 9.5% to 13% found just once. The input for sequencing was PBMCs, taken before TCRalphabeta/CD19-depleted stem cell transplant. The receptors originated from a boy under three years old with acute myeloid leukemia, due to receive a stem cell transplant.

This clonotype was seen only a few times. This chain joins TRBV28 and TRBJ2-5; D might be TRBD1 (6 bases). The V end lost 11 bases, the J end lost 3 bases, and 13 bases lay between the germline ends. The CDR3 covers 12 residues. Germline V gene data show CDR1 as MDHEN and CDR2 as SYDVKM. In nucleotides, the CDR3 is TGTGCCCCAGGGGCGGAGAAAGAGACCCAGTACTTC. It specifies CAPGAEKETQYF.

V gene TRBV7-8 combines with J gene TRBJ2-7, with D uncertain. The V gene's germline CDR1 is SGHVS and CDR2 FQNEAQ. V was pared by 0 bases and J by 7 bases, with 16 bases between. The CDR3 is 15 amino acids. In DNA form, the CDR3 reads TGTGCCAGCAGCTTAGCCTTCGGGTCCCAACTTGAGCAGTACTTC. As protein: CASSLAFGSQLEQYF.

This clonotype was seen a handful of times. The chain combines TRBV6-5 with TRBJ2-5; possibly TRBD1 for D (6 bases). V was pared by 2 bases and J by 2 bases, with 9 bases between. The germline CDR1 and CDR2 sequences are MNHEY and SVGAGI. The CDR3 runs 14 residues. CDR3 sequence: CASSYDRTQETQYF. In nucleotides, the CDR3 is TGTGCCAGCAGTTACGACAGGACACAAGAGACCCAGTACTTC.

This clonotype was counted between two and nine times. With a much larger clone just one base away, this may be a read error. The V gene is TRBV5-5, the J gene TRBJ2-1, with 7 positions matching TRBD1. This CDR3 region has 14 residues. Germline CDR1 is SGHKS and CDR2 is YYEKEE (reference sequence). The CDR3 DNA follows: TGTGCCAGCAAGGGACAGCAAGCCTACAATGAGCACTTCTTC. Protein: CASKGQQAYNEHFF. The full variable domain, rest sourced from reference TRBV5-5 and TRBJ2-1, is DAGVTQSPTHLIKTRGQQVTLRCSPISGHKSVSWYQQVLGQGPQFIFQYYEKEERGRGNFPDRFSARQFPNYSSELNVNALLLGDSALYLCASKGQQAYNEHFFGPGTRLTVL.

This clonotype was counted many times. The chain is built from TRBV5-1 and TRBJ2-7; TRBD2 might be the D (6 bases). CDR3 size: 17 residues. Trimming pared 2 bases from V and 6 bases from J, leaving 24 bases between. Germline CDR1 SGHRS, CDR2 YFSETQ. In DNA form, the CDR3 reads TGCGCCAGCAGCTTAACGAGGGGATCGGGAGAGTCTGTCGAGCAGTACTTC. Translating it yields CASSLTRGSGESVEQYF.

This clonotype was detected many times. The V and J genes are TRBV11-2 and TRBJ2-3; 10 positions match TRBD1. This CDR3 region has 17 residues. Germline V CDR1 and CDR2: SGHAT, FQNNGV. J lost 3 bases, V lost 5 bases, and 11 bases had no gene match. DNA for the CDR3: TGTGCCAGCAGCCAACTGCCGGGACAGGGGTTGACAGATACGCAGTATTTT. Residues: CASSQLPGQGLTDTQYF.

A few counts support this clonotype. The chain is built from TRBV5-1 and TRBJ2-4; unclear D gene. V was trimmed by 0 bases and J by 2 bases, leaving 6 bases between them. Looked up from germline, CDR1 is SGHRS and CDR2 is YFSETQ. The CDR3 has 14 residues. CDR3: CASSLEQSKNIQYF. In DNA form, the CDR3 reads TGCGCCAGCAGCTTGGAACAGTCCAAAAACATTCAGTACTTC.

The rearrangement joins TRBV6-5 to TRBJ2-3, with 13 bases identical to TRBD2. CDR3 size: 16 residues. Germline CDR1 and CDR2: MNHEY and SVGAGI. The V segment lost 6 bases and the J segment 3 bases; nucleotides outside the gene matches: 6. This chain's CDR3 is CASRRTSGGPTDTQYF. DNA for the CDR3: TGTGCCAGCAGACGGACTAGCGGGGGCCCGACAGATACGCAGTATTTT.

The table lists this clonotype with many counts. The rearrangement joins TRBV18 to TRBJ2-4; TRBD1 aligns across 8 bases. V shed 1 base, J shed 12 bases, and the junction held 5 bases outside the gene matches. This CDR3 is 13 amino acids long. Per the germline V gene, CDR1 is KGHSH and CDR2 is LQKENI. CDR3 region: CASSPRGQGDQYF. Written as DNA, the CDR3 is TGTGCCAGCTCACCACGAGGACAGGGAGATCAGTACTTC.

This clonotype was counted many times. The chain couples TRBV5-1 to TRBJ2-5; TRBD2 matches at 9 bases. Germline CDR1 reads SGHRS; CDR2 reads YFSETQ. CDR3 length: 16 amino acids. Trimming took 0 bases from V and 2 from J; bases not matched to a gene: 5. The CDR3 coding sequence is TGCGCCAGCAGCTTGGTGCTGGCGGGAGGGCAAGAGACCCAGTACTTC. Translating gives CASSLVLAGGQETQYF.

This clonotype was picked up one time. This chain's CDR3 is CASSTHRGLPYNQPQHF. As DNA, the CDR3 is TGTGCCAGCAGCACTCACAGGGGGCTCCCCTACAATCAGCCCCAGCATTTT. The rearrangement uses TRBV7-2 and TRBJ1-5; 9 positions match TRBD1. CDR3 length equals 17 residues. Per germline, CDR1 SGHTA and CDR2 FQGNSA. J lost 3 bases, V lost 5 bases, and 11 bases had no gene match.

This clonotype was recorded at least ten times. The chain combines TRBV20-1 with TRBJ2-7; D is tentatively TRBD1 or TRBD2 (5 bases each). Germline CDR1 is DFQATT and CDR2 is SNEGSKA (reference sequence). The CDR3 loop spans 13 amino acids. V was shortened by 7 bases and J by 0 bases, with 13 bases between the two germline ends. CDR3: CSGDRADSYEQYF. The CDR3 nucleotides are TGCAGTGGGGACCGGGCCGACTCCTACGAGCAGTACTTC.